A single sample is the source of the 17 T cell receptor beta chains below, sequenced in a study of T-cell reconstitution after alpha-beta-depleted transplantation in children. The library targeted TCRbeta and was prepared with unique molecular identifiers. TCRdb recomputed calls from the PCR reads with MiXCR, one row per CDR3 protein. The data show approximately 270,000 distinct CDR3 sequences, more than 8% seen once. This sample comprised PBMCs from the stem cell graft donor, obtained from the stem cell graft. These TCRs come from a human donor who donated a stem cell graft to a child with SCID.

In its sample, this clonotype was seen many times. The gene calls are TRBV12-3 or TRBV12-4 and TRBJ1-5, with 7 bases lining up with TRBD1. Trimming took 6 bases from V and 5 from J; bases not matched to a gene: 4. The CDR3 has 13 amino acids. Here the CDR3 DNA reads TGTGCCAGCAGCTTAACAGGGGATCAGCCCCAGCATTTT. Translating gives CASSLTGDQPQHF.

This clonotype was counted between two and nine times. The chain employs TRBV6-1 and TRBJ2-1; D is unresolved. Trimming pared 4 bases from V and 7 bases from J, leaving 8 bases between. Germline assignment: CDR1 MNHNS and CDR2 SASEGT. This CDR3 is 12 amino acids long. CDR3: CASSAYGNEQFF. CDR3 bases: TGTGCCAGCAGTGCGTATGGTAATGAGCAGTTCTTC.

CDR3: CASSFRDRYYEQYF. In nucleotides, the CDR3 is TGTGCCAGCAGTTTTAGAGACAGGTACTACGAGCAGTACTTC. The chain carries TRBV12-3 or TRBV12-4 and TRBJ2-7, with a weak D call TRBD1 (6 bases). Trimming cost V 3 bases and J 3 bases, with 12 bases left between them. This CDR3 region has 14 residues.

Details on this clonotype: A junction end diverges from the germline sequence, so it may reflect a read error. The CDR3 DNA sequence: TGCAGTGCTCGAGACCAGGGAGAGGGACCCCTCCACTTT. Translating gives CSARDQGEGPLHF. This chain links TRBV20-1 with TRBJ1-6; tentative D call: TRBD1 (5 bases). The CDR3 consists of 13 residues. Germline CDR1 and CDR2: DFQATT and SNEGSKA (reference sequence).

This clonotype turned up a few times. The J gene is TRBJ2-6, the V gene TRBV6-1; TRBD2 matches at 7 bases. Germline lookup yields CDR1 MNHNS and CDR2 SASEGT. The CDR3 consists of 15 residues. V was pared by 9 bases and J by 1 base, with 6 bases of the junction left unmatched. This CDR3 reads CASRVGGSGANVLTF. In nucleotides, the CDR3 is TGTGCCAGTCGGGTCGGGGGGTCTGGGGCCAACGTCCTGACTTTC.

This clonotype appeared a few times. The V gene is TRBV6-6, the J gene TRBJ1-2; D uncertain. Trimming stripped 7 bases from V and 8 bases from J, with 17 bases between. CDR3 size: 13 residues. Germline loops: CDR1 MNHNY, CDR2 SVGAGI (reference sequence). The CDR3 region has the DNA TGTGCCAGCATCTTTTCTCCCCCGGGAGGCTACACCTTC. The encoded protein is CASIFSPPGGYTF.

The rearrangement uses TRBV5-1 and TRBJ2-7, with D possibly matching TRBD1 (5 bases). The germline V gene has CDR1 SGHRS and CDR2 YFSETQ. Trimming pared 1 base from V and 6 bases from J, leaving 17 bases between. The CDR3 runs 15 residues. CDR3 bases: TGCGCCAGCAGCTTGATACGGTGGGGCCTCTCCGAGCAGTACTTC. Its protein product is CASSLIRWGLSEQYF.

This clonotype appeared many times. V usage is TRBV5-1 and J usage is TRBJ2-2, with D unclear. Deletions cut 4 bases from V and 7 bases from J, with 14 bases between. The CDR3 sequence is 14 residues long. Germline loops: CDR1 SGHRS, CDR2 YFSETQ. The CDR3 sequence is CASSLTSWGGELFF. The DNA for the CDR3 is TGCGCCAGCAGCCTGACCTCCTGGGGCGGGGAGCTGTTTTTT.

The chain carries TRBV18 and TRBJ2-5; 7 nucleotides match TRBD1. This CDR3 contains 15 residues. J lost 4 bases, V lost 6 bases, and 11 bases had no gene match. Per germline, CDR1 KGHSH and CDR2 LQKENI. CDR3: CASSRLTGMRETQYF. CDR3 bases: TGTGCCAGCTCGCGCCTGACAGGGATGAGAGAGACCCAGTACTTC.

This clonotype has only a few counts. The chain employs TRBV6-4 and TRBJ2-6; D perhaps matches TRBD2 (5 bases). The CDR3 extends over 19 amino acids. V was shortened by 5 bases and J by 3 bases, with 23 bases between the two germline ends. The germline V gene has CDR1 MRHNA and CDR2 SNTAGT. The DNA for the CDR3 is TGTGCCAGCAGTAACCCCCCCGGGAAGTTAGCTCTTGGGGCCAACGTCCTGACTTTC. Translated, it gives CASSNPPGKLALGANVLTF.

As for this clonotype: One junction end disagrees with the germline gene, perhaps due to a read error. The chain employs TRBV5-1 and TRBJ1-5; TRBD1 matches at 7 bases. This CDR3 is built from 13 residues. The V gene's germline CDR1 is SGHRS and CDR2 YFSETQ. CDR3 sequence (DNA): TGCGCCAGCAGCTTTGACAGGGCTCAGCCCAAGCATTTT. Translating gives CASSFDRAQPKHF.

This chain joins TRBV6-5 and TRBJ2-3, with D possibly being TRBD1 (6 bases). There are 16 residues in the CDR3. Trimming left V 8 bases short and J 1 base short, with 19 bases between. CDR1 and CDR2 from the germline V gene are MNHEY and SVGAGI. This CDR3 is CASVSVRGTGTDTQYF. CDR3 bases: TGTGCCAGCGTTAGTGTGAGGGGGACGGGCACAGATACGCAGTATTTT.

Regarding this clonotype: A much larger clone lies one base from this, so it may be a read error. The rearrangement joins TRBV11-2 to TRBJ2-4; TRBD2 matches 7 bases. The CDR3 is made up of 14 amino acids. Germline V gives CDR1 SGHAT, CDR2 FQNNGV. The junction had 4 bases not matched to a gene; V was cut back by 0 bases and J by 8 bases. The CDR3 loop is CASSLDLAVDIQYF. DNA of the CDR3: TGTGCCAGCAGCTTAGATCTAGCGGTGGACATTCAGTACTTC.

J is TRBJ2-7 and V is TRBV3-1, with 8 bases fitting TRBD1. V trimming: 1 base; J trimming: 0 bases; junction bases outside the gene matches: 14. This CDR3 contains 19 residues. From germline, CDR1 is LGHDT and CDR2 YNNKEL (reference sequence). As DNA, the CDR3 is TGTGCCAGCAGCCAAGTTGCCAGGGGGCGAGAGAATCACTCCTACGAGCAGTACTTC. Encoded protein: CASSQVARGRENHSYEQYF.

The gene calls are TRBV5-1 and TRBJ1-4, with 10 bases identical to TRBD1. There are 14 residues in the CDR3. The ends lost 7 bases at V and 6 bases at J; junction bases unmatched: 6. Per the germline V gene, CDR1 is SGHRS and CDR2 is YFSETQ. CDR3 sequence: CASARTGGDEKLFF. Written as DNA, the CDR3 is TGCGCCAGCGCGAGGACAGGGGGGGATGAAAAACTGTTTTTT.

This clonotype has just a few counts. CDR3 sequence: CASRVDGEPLSGNYEQYF. The DNA of the CDR3 is TGTGCCAGCAGGGTTGATGGGGAGCCTCTCTCGGGGAACTACGAGCAGTACTTC. The rearrangement uses TRBV11-1 and TRBJ2-7; a weak D match, TRBD2 (5 bases). V was trimmed by 6 bases and J by 3 bases, leaving 27 bases between them. The CDR3 consists of 18 residues. Germline V gene data show CDR1 as SGHAT and CDR2 as FQDESV (reference sequence).

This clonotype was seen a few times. This chain's CDR3 is CASSVWYDGAETQYF. The CDR3 DNA reads as TGTGCCAGCAGCGTTTGGTACGACGGGGCCGAGACCCAGTACTTC. The chain employs TRBV9 and TRBJ2-5; D may be TRBD1 or TRBD2 (5 bases each). The CDR3 has 15 amino acids. The germline gives CDR1 SGDLS, CDR2 YYNGEE. The germline V and J ends were trimmed by 2 bases and 5 bases, with 16 bases remaining between them.